The 22 T cell receptor beta chains in this list originate from one sample, sequenced in a study of control samples from healthy donors and cancer patients. Profiled with immunoSEQ multiplex PCR; TCRdb holds only in-frame clones, not every one. The top ten hold 14% of the sample, which has about 130,000 clones, just under 95% seen once. Sequenced: PBMCs. The source is a man aged 55 to 70 with colorectal cancer.

With regard to this clone: Different DNA sequences within this sample yield the same CDR3. The chain joins TRBV3-1 (or the pseudogene TRBV3-2) to TRBJ2-7; a weak D match, TRBD2 (5 bases). V was clipped by 1 base and J by 6 bases, with 7 bases between them. The CDR3 runs to 12 residues. Germline assignment: CDR1 LGHDT and CDR2 YNNKEL (reference sequence). The CDR3 nucleotides are TGTGCCAGCAGCCAAGGAGGAGGCGAGCAGTACTTC. Protein product: CASSQGGGEQYF.

In nucleotides, the CDR3 is TGTGCCAGCTCCGGAGGGACAGGGGCGCCAGGGGCCAACGTCCTGACTTTC. This codes for CASSGGTGAPGANVLTF. This sequence joins TRBV18 and TRBJ2-6; 10 nucleotides line up with TRBD1. Germline CDR1 KGHSH, CDR2 LQKENI. V shed 6 bases, J shed 4 bases, and the junction held 9 bases outside the gene matches. The CDR3 covers 17 residues.

The rearrangement uses TRBV5-1 and TRBJ2-7, with D hard to call. The CDR3 has 13 residues. CDR1 and CDR2 from the germline V gene are SGHRS and YFSETQ. Trimming removed 3 bases from V and 2 bases from J, with 9 bases in between. CDR3 loop: CASSSDNAYEQYF. CDR3 nucleotide sequence: TGCGCCAGCAGCTCCGACAACGCCTACGAGCAGTACTTC.

V and J are TRBV6-5 and TRBJ1-1, with TRBD1 as a possible D gene (5 bases). Between the trimmed V and J ends, which lost 3 bases and 7 bases, there was a span of 9 bases. Germline CDR1 MNHEY, CDR2 SVGAGI. This CDR3 spans 12 amino acids. Here the CDR3 reads CASSYSGREAFF. The CDR3 coding sequence is TGTGCCAGCAGTTATTCGGGGCGTGAAGCTTTCTTT.

V usage is TRBV6-5 and J usage is TRBJ1-1; D might be TRBD1 (6 bases). The length of the CDR3 is 15 residues. Trimming took 2 bases from V and 0 from J, leaving 10 bases between them. Germline V CDR1 and CDR2: MNHEY, SVGAGI. The CDR3 sequence: CASSYGGRVNTEAFF. Here the CDR3 DNA reads TGTGCCAGCAGTTACGGGGGCAGGGTGAACACTGAAGCTTTCTTT.

V gene TRBV7-2 combines with J gene TRBJ2-1; 11 positions agree with TRBD1. V lost 4 bases and J lost 16; bases outside the gene matches: 15. Germline assignment: CDR1 SGHTA and CDR2 FQGNSA. This CDR3 comprises 15 residues. DNA for the CDR3: TGTGCCAGCAGCTCTGGACAGGGGGCCGTTTTAACCCCCTTCTTC. Translating gives CASSSGQGAVLTPFF.

The gene calls are TRBV2 and TRBJ1-1; D is possibly TRBD1 (5 bases). The germline V and J ends were trimmed by 6 bases and 2 bases, with 16 bases remaining between them. This CDR3 is built from 15 residues. Germline CDR1 and CDR2: SNHLY and FYNNEI. Written as DNA, the CDR3 is TGTGCCAGCAGCGAGAGACAGAGCTTCAACACTGAAGCTTTCTTT. Translating it yields CASSERQSFNTEAFF.

This clone showed up just once. The chain recombines TRBV6-5 with TRBJ1-1; no firm D call. This CDR3 contains 15 residues. The germline CDR1 and CDR2 sequences are MNHEY and SVGAGI. V was pared by 2 bases and J by 1 base, with 11 bases between. CDR3 loop: CASSYTLRGNTEAFF. The CDR3 DNA is TGTGCCAGCAGTTACACCCTTCGGGGGAACACTGAAGCTTTCTTT.

The J gene is TRBJ2-1, the V gene TRBV7-9; D remains unclear. V was shortened by 4 bases and J by 8 bases, with 9 bases between the two germline ends. The CDR3 length is 12 residues. The germline CDR1 and CDR2 sequences are SEHNR and FQNEAQ (reference sequence). CDR3 loop: CASSSLGYEQFF. For the CDR3, the DNA is TGTGCCAGCAGCTCGCTAGGGTATGAGCAGTTCTTC.

The rearrangement links TRBV6-1 to TRBJ1-1; D ambiguous. The CDR3 length is 14 residues. The germline V gene encodes CDR1 MNHNS and CDR2 SASEGT. V shed 2 bases and J shed 4 bases, with 11 bases lying between them. Written as DNA, the CDR3 is TGTGCCAGCAGTGAAAGGGCTGGAGGCACTGAAGCTTTCTTT. Residues: CASSERAGGTEAFF.

V is TRBV6-2 or TRBV6-3 and J is TRBJ1-5; D not certain. The germline V gene encodes CDR1 MNHEY and CDR2 SVGEGT. V dropped 2 bases and J dropped 5 bases, with 7 bases sitting between them. The length of the CDR3 is 13 residues. The CDR3 region has the DNA TGTGCCAGCAGTTACGACAAGGATCAGCCCCAGCATTTT. Translated: CASSYDKDQPQHF.

The rearrangement links TRBV3-1 (or the pseudogene TRBV3-2) to TRBJ1-1, with 11 bases aligning to TRBD1. The germline gives CDR1 LGHDT, CDR2 YNNKEL (reference sequence). The CDR3 has 15 amino acids. V lost 4 bases to trimming and J lost 3 bases; unmatched junction nucleotides: 4. The CDR3 protein is CASSPRDRGDTEAFF. The CDR3 bases are TGTGCCAGCAGCCCCCGGGACAGGGGGGACACTGAAGCTTTCTTT.

The chain employs TRBV6-5 and TRBJ1-6, with TRBD1 identical over 10 bases. The CDR3 covers 14 residues. J gave up 10 bases and V 10 bases, and 10 bases lay outside the gene matches. Per the germline V gene, CDR1 is MNHEY and CDR2 is SVGAGI. The CDR3 DNA sequence: TGTGCCACCTCAACCGGGACAGGGGACTCACCCCTCCACTTT. This codes for CATSTGTGDSPLHF.

The rearrangement links TRBV7-9 to TRBJ1-4; 10 bases line up with TRBD1. The CDR3 has 15 amino acids. Germline V gives CDR1 SEHNR, CDR2 FQNEAQ (reference sequence). V shed 4 bases, J shed 6 bases, and the junction held 5 bases outside the gene matches. CDR3 in amino acids: CASSSTGTGDEKLFF. The CDR3 DNA sequence: TGTGCCAGCAGCTCCACCGGGACAGGGGATGAAAAACTGTTTTTT. The variable domain in full, with the rest retrieved from reference TRBV7-9 and TRBJ1-4, is DTGVSQNPRHKITKRGQNVTFRCDPISEHNRLYWYRQTLGQGPEFLTYFQNEAQLEKSRLLSDRFSAERPKGSFSTLEIQRTEQGDSAMYLCASSSTGTGDEKLFFGSGTQLSVL.

This clone was seen only once. The chain joins TRBV4-3 to TRBJ2-1; tentative D call: TRBD2 (6 bases). There are 18 residues in the CDR3. The germline V and J ends were trimmed by 0 bases and 0 bases, with 15 bases remaining between them. Germline lookup yields CDR1 LGHNA and CDR2 YSLEER. DNA of the CDR3: TGCGCCAGCAGCCAAGAAGTGATTGCTAGCGACTCCTACAATGAGCAGTTCTTC. This translates into CASSQEVIASDSYNEQFF.

The V and J genes are TRBV30 and TRBJ1-2; D might be TRBD1 (5 bases). The CDR3 has 16 residues. CDR1 is GTSNPN and CDR2 is SVGIG in the germline V gene (reference sequence). V was cut by 4 bases and J by 8 bases, with 26 bases left in between. Written as DNA, the CDR3 is TGTGCCTGGATGACTCCTCGGGACGAAATTGTGAGGGGCTACACCTTC. It codes for CAWMTPRDEIVRGYTF.

This chain uses TRBV4-1 with TRBJ2-1, with 13 nucleotides matching TRBD2. V dropped 4 bases and J dropped 3; count of bases not matched to a gene: 6. The CDR3 loop spans 17 amino acids. Germline values: CDR1 MGHRA, CDR2 YSYEKL. CDR3 residues: CASSPWTSGGVYNEQFF. For the CDR3, the DNA is TGCGCCAGCAGCCCGTGGACTAGCGGGGGAGTCTACAATGAGCAGTTCTTC.

The rearrangement uses TRBV6-5 and TRBJ1-1; 7 nucleotides match TRBD1. CDR3 length: 14 residues. Germline trimming cut 8 bases from V and 1 base from J; bases unmatched to any gene: 7. The germline V gene has CDR1 MNHEY and CDR2 SVGAGI. Here the CDR3 DNA reads TGTGCCAGCGGAACCAGGGGGAAGAACACTGAAGCTTTCTTT. Amino acids: CASGTRGKNTEAFF.

V gene TRBV30 combines with J gene TRBJ2-5; D tentatively reads TRBD1 or TRBD2 (5 bases each). The germline V gene encodes CDR1 GTSNPN and CDR2 SVGIG (reference sequence). V was clipped by 5 bases and J by 4 bases, with 5 bases between them. The CDR3 loop spans 10 amino acids. CDR3: CAWGGETQYF. In DNA, the CDR3 is TGTGCCTGGGGGGGAGAGACCCAGTACTTC.

The chain has TRBV7-9 and TRBJ2-2; TRBD1 agrees at 7 bases. The CDR3 is made up of 15 amino acids. Per the germline V gene, CDR1 is SEHNR and CDR2 is FQNEAQ (reference sequence). The junction had 2 bases not matched to a gene; V was cut back by 1 base and J by 3 bases. The CDR3 spells CASSLGQGYTGELFF. The CDR3 DNA reads TGTGCCAGCAGCTTAGGACAGGGATACACCGGGGAGCTGTTTTTT.

This CDR3 is CASSQWAYSPLHF. DNA of the CDR3: TGTGCCAGCAGCCAATGGGCCTATTCACCCCTCCACTTT. The gene calls are TRBV14 and TRBJ1-6; D not resolved. Germline V gene data show CDR1 as SGHDN and CDR2 as FVKESK. Trimming stripped 2 bases from V and 8 bases from J, with 7 bases between. CDR3 length: 13 residues.

The chain employs TRBV9 and TRBJ2-2; 8 nucleotides match TRBD1. The CDR3 is 15 amino acids. V trimming: 3 bases; J trimming: 4 bases; junction bases outside the gene matches: 5. Germline CDR1 is SGDLS and CDR2 is YYNGEE. The CDR3 sequence: CASSAGQAGTGELFF. The CDR3, as DNA: TGTGCCAGCAGCGCGGGACAGGCGGGCACCGGGGAGCTGTTTTTT.